One sample yielded the 11 T cell receptor beta chains listed below, sequenced in a study of tumor and adjacent non-tumor tissue in lung cancer. A modified ARM-PCR protocol with three rounds of nested PCR amplified TCRbeta. Each CDR3 protein is one row after TCRdb ran MiXCR on the multiplex PCR reads. The table has about 120,000 distinct CDR3 sequences, about 66% seen once; the top ten hold roughly 13%. No cell sorting was done before RNA was extracted from the tissue. Material for sequencing was lung tumor tissue. Every receptor here comes from a man younger than 40 with non-small cell lung cancer.

This clonotype was counted between two and nine times. A much larger clone differs by one base, so this may be a read error. The chain is built from TRBV20-1 and TRBJ2-5, with D unclear. Per germline, CDR1 DFQATT and CDR2 SNEGSKA (reference sequence). There are 10 residues in the CDR3. V was clipped by 5 bases and J by 3 bases, with 4 bases between them. In DNA form, the CDR3 reads TGCAGTGCTCAAGAAGAGACCCAGTACTTC. Its protein is CSAQEETQYF.

The V call is TRBV20-1, the J call TRBJ2-3; TRBD1 agrees at 9 bases. This CDR3 is built from 15 residues. The junction had 3 bases not matched to a gene; V was cut back by 2 bases and J by 0 bases. In germline, CDR1 is DFQATT, CDR2 SNEGSKA (reference sequence). The CDR3 reads CSARPGQGSTDTQYF. The CDR3 DNA reads TGCAGTGCTAGACCGGGACAGGGAAGCACAGATACGCAGTATTTT.

This clonotype came up a few times. Germline and junction disagree at one end, which may indicate a read error. The V and J genes are TRBV10-1 and TRBJ1-1; 7 bases align to TRBD1. The length of the CDR3 is 9 residues. The V gene's germline CDR1 is WNHNN and CDR2 SYGVQD (reference sequence). The CDR3 loop is CASMTGAFF. The CDR3 region has the DNA TGTGCCAGCATGACAGGGGCTTTCTTT.

The V gene is TRBV11-2, the J gene TRBJ2-7, with D perhaps TRBD1 (5 bases). Germline V gives CDR1 SGHAT, CDR2 FQNNGV. With 0 bases removed from V and 4 bases from J, the gap between germline ends came to 19 bases. The CDR3 has 17 amino acids. The CDR3 sequence is CASSLDLRRAALYEQYF. DNA for the CDR3: TGTGCCAGCAGCTTAGATCTGCGCAGGGCTGCTTTGTACGAGCAGTACTTC.

With respect to this clonotype: The junction departs from germline at one end; a sequencing error may be responsible. J is TRBJ2-3 and V is TRBV6-1, with D tentatively TRBD2 (6 bases). The CDR3 is made up of 15 amino acids. Germline values: CDR1 MNHNS, CDR2 SASEGT. CDR3 protein: CANSELAGSTDTHYF. CDR3 DNA: TGTGCCAACAGTGAACTAGCAGGGAGCACAGATACGCATTATTTT.

This clonotype was picked up many times. The chain uses TRBV18 and TRBJ2-7, with D uncertain. The germline V gene encodes CDR1 KGHSH and CDR2 LQKENI. Trimming stripped 3 bases from V and 5 bases from J, with 11 bases between. The CDR3 sequence is 13 residues long. In DNA, the CDR3 is TGTGCCAGCTCACCCTCGGAACAGCACGAGCAGTACTTC. Translation gives CASSPSEQHEQYF.

This chain connects TRBV20-1 to TRBJ1-6; 8 bases agree with TRBD1. CDR1 is DFQATT, CDR2 SNEGSKA, per germline (reference sequence). This CDR3 has 16 amino acids. J was trimmed by 6 bases and V by 1 base; bases with no gene match: 8. CDR3 in DNA: TGCAGTGCTAGAGTCGCCTGGACAGGGCTTAATTCACCCCTCCACTTT. Translated, it gives CSARVAWTGLNSPLHF.

This clonotype has a count of ten or more. The chain links TRBV30 to TRBJ1-1, with unresolved D. There are 15 residues in the CDR3. The germline gives CDR1 GTSNPN, CDR2 SVGIG (reference sequence). Trimming cost V 0 bases and J 3 bases, with 14 bases left between them. CDR3 residues: CAWSVQWSTHTEAFF. For the CDR3, the DNA is TGTGCCTGGAGTGTACAATGGTCCACCCACACTGAAGCTTTCTTT.

Regarding this clonotype: A much larger clone differs from this one at a single base, so this may be a read error. The V gene is TRBV4-2, the J gene TRBJ2-2; no clear D. The CDR3 runs to 17 residues. CDR1 is LGHNA, CDR2 YNFKEQ, per germline. The CDR3 DNA sequence: TGTACCAGCAGCCAAGAAAGTTTTCGCCTGACCCCCGGGGAGCTGTTTTTT. Translated: CTSSQESFRLTPGELFF.

This clonotype was seen at least ten times. V gene TRBV6-2 or TRBV6-3 combines with J gene TRBJ1-5, with 8 bases aligning to TRBD1. The CDR3 is 15 residues long. The junction had 10 bases not matched to a gene; V was cut back by 6 bases and J by 6 bases. CDR1 is MNHEY, CDR2 SVGEGT, per germline. CDR3 in DNA: TGTGCCAGCAGGGGGGGACAGGACGAGGTTCAGCCCCAGCATTTT. Protein product: CASRGGQDEVQPQHF.

The J gene is TRBJ2-3, the V gene TRBV5-4; D remains unclear. CDR3 length: 15 amino acids. V shed 8 bases and J shed 2 bases, with 18 bases lying between them. Germline V gene lookup returns CDR1 SGHNT and CDR2 YYREEE (reference sequence). The CDR3 sequence is CASSTKTSITDTQYF. The CDR3, as DNA: TGTGCCAGTTCGACCAAGACGTCTATCACAGATACGCAGTATTTT.